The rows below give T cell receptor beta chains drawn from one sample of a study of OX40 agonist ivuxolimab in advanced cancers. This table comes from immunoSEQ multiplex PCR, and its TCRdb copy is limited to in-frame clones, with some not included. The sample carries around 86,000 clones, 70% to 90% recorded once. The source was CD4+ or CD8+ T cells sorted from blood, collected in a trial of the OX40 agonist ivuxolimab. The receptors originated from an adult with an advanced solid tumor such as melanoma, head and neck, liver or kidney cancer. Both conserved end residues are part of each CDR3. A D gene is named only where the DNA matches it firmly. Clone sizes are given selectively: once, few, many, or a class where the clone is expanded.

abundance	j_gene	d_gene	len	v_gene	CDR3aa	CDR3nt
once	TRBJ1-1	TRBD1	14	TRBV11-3	CASSRDRGGTEAFF	TGTGCCAGCAGCCGGGACAGGGGAGGCACTGAAGCTTTCTTT
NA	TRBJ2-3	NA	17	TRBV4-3	CASSQQLGSASTDTQYF	TGCGCCAGCAGCCAACAACTGGGTTCCGCAAGCACAGATACGCAGTATTTT
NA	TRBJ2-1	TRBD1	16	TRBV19	CASTLRTGSFYNEQFF	TGTGCCAGTACCCTCCGGACAGGGAGCTTCTACAATGAGCAGTTCTTC
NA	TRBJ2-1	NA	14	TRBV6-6	CAIGLPRGHNEQFF	TGTGCCATTGGACTCCCCAGGGGTCACAATGAGCAGTTCTTC
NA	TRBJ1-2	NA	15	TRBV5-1	CASSLASGAPGGYTF	TGCGCCAGCAGCTTGGCTTCAGGGGCGCCAGGAGGCTACACCTTC
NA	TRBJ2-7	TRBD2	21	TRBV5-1	CASSAGIGGLAGSTLSYEQYF	TGCGCCAGCAGCGCCGGGATAGGGGGACTAGCGGGGAGTACCCTTTCCTACGAGCAGTACTTC
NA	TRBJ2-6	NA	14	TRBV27	CASSFIPGANVLTF	TGTGCCAGCAGTTTTATACCTGGGGCCAACGTCCTGACTTTC
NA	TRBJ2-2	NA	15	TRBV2	CASSFVGGNTGELFF	TGTGCCAGCAGCTTCGTTGGGGGGAACACCGGGGAGCTGTTTTTT
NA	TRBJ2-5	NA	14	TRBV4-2	CASSPWGEEETQYF	TGTGCCAGCAGCCCTTGGGGGGAGGAAGAGACCCAGTACTTC
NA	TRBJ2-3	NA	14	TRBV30	CAWSANRDSLQGHF	TGTGCCTGGAGCGCAAATCGGGACTCCCTCCAAGGGCATTTT
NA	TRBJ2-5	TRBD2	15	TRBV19	CASMELAGVQETQYF	TGTGCCAGTATGGAACTAGCGGGAGTTCAGGAGACCCAGTACTTC
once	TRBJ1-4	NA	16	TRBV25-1	CASSEYVGRANEKLFF	TGTGCCAGCAGTGAATATGTAGGGAGGGCTAATGAAAAACTGTTTTTT
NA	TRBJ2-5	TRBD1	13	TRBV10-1	CASSAGGSETQYF	TGCGCCAGCAGTGCAGGGGGCTCGGAGACCCAGTACTTC
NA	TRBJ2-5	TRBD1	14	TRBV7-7	CASSLTGQGETQYF	TGTGCCAGCAGCTTAACGGGACAGGGAGAGACCCAGTACTTC
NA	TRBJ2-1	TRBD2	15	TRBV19	CASKSASGSGSEQFF	TGTGCCAGTAAATCGGCTAGCGGGAGCGGGAGTGAGCAGTTCTTC
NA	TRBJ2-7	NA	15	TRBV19	CASSIVGGSSYEQYF	TGTGCCAGTAGTATTGTAGGGGGAAGCTCCTACGAGCAGTACTTC
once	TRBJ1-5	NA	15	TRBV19	CASSKTGNSNQPQHF	TGTGCCAGTAGTAAGACGGGGAATAGCAATCAGCCCCAGCATTTT
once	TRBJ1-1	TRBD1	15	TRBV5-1	CASSLDRQGVTEAFF	TGCGCCAGCAGCTTGGATAGGCAGGGGGTGACTGAAGCTTTCTTT
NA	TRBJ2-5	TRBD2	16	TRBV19	CATTPQLAGGQETQYF	TGTGCCACCACCCCCCAACTAGCGGGAGGGCAAGAGACCCAGTACTTC
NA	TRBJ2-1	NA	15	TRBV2	CASRPRADGGWRQFF	TGTGCCAGCCGCCCCCGGGCCGACGGGGGATGGAGGCAGTTCTTC
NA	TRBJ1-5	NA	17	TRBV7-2	CASSLYGGINSNQPQHF	TGTGCCAGCAGCTTATATGGAGGGATTAATAGCAATCAGCCCCAGCATTTT
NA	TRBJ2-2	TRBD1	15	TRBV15	CATGTDRARTGELFF	TGTGCCACCGGAACGGACAGGGCTCGTACCGGGGAGCTGTTTTTT
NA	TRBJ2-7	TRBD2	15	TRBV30	CAWSPPSGISYEQYF	TGTGCCTGGAGTCCTCCTAGCGGGATCTCCTACGAGCAGTACTTC
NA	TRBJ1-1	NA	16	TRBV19	CASSTHGGAREWEAFF	TGTGCCAGTAGTACCCATGGGGGGGCGCGGGAATGGGAAGCTTTCTTT
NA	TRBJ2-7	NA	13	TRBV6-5	CASSYAGSFEQYF	TGTGCCAGCAGTTACGCAGGGAGCTTCGAGCAGTACTTC
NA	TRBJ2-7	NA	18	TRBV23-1	CASSRPGLEGGGAYEQYF	TGCGCCAGCAGTCGCCCGGGCCTCGAGGGCGGAGGGGCCTACGAGCAGTACTTC
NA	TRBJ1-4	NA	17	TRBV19	CASSRSNREVTNEKLFF	TGTGCCAGTAGCCGATCTAATCGTGAGGTGACTAATGAAAAACTGTTTTTT
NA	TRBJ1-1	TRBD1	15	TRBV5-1	CASSSGQGKNTEAFF	TGCGCCAGTTCGAGCGGACAGGGGAAGAACACTGAAGCTTTCTTT
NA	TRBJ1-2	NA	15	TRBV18	CASSILQGDWYGYTF	TGTGCCAGCTCTATCCTACAGGGAGATTGGTATGGCTACACCTTC
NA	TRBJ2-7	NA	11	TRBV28	CASCWTGEQYF	TGTGCCAGCTGCTGGACTGGCGAGCAGTACTTC
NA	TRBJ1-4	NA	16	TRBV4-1	CASSSPRGSIMKKLFF	TGCGCCAGCAGCTCCCCACGGGGCAGTATAATGAAAAAACTGTTTTTT
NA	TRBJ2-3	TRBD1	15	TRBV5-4	CASSLSRGHPDTQYF	TGTGCCAGCAGCTTGTCCAGGGGGCATCCAGATACGCAGTATTTT
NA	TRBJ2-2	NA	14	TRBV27	CASRLSEDTGELFF	TGTGCCAGCAGGCTCAGCGAGGACACCGGGGAGCTGTTTTTT
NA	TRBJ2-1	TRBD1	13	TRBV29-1	CSAGQGAYNEQFF	TGCAGCGCGGGACAGGGGGCCTACAATGAGCAGTTCTTC
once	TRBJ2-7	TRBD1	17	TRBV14	CASSTSPGTGISYEQYF	TGTGCCAGCAGCACAAGCCCCGGGACAGGGATCTCCTACGAGCAGTACTTC
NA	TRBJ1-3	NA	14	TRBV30	CAWSLDFSGNTIYF	TGTGCCTGGTCACTAGACTTCTCTGGAAACACCATATATTTT
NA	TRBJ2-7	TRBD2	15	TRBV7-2	CASSHTSAYSYEQYF	TGTGCCAGCAGCCACACTAGCGCTTACTCCTACGAGCAGTACTTC
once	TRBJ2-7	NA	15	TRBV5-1	CASSLDGDNSYEQYF	TGCGCCAGCAGCTTGGATGGGGACAACTCCTACGAGCAGTACTTC
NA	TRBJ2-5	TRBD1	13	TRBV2	CASFRDRQETQYF	TGTGCCAGCTTTCGGGACAGACAAGAGACCCAGTACTTC
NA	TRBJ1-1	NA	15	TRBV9	CASSVGWVDNTEAFF	TGTGCCAGCAGCGTAGGATGGGTAGATAACACTGAAGCTTTCTTT
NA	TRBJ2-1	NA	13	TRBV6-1	CASSVLLATEQFF	TGTGCCAGCAGTGTTTTACTAGCCACTGAGCAGTTCTTC
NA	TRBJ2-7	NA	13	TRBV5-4	CASSLWVAGEQYF	TGTGCCAGCAGCTTGTGGGTAGCCGGCGAGCAGTACTTC
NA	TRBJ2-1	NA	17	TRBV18	CASSSHQAPAVGNEQFF	TGTGCCAGCTCATCTCACCAGGCTCCAGCCGTCGGTAATGAGCAGTTCTTC
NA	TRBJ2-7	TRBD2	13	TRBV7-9	CASRLAGGYEQYF	TGTGCCAGCCGACTAGCGGGAGGTTACGAGCAGTACTTC
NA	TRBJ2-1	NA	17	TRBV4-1	CASSRAGGPLAYNEQFF	TGCGCCAGCAGCCGGGCAGGGGGCCCACTAGCGTACAATGAGCAGTTCTTC
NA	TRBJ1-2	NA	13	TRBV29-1	CSVELGSDYGYTF	TGCAGCGTGGAACTGGGTAGCGACTATGGCTACACCTTC
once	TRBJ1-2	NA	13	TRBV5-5	CASSSSGGYGYTF	TGTGCCAGCAGCTCCTCTGGGGGCTATGGCTACACCTTC
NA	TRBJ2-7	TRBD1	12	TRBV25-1	CASSRGTGEQYF	TGTGCCAGCAGTAGGGGGACAGGCGAGCAGTACTTC
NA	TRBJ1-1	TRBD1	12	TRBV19	CASRGSSTEAFF	TGTGCCTCCAGGGGGTCGAGCACTGAAGCTTTCTTT
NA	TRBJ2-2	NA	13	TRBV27	CASTPGVPGELFF	TGTGCCAGCACCCCAGGGGTCCCCGGGGAGCTGTTTTTT
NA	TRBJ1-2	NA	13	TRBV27	CASRSQGNYGYTF	TGTGCCAGCAGGTCACAGGGTAACTATGGCTACACCTTC
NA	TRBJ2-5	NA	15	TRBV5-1	CASSLSLVLQETQYF	TGCGCCAGCAGCTTGTCGCTAGTACTACAAGAGACCCAGTACTTC
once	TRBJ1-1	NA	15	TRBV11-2	CASSLEKGRGFEAFF	TGTGCCAGCAGCTTAGAAAAGGGCAGGGGATTTGAAGCTTTCTTT
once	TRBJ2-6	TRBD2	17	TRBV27	CASSLGGTISGANVLTF	TGTGCCAGCAGTTTGGGGGGGACCATCTCTGGGGCCAACGTCCTGACTTTC